Following are 25 T cell receptor beta chains from one sample sequenced in a study of identical twins. TCRdb analysed the 5' RACE reads with MiXCR anew, one entry per CDR3 protein. The sample holds a few hundred thousand distinct CDR3 sequences, roughly 15% seen once. This sample was also put to use in a study of yellow fever vaccine responses in identical twins.

Specimen: CD4+ T cells sorted from blood. The receptors originated from a woman aged 18 to 35 in good health.

The chain has TRBV4-2 and TRBJ2-5, with D uncertain. The germline CDR1 and CDR2 sequences are LGHNA and YNFKEQ. Trimming pared 4 bases from V and 1 base from J, leaving 13 bases between. The CDR3 length is 15 residues. The CDR3 DNA reads TGTGCCAGCAGCCCGCGACCGGCCGGCCAAGAGACCCAGTACTTC. This encodes CASSPRPAGQETQYF.

J is TRBJ2-7 and V is TRBV7-2; 10 bases agree with TRBD2. This CDR3 comprises 15 residues. Per germline, CDR1 SGHTA and CDR2 FQGNSA. V gave up 4 bases and J gave up 5 bases; unmatched junction bases: 8. CDR3 region: CASSSPGLAIHEQYF. In DNA, the CDR3 is TGTGCCAGCAGCTCACCGGGACTAGCGATCCACGAGCAGTACTTC. The full variable domain, rest sourced from reference TRBV7-2 and TRBJ2-7, is GAGVSQSPSNKVTEKGKDVELRCDPISGHTALYWYRQSLGQGLEFLIYFQGNSAPDKSGLPSDRFSAERTGGSVSTLTIQRTQQEDSAVYLCASSSPGLAIHEQYFGPGTRLTVT.

The J gene is TRBJ2-5, the V gene TRBV12-3 or TRBV12-4; D remains ambiguous. The CDR3 runs to 14 residues. The germline V and J ends were trimmed by 6 bases and 4 bases, with 15 bases remaining between them. The CDR3 reads CASSPRPTPETQYF. The CDR3 coding sequence is TGTGCCAGCAGCCCACGCCCGACTCCAGAGACCCAGTACTTC.

The genes are TRBV2 and TRBJ2-5, with D possibly matching TRBD2 (5 bases). Trimming cost V 3 bases and J 3 bases, with 8 bases left between them. CDR3 length: 13 amino acids. Germline V gene data show CDR1 as SNHLY and CDR2 as FYNNEI. CDR3 in DNA: TGTGCCAGCAGTGAGTGGGAGAAAGAGACCCAGTACTTC. Translating it yields CASSEWEKETQYF.

This clonotype has more than one count but fewer than ten. The rearrangement links TRBV4-1 to TRBJ2-2; D perhaps matches TRBD2 (5 bases). Trimming removed 0 bases from V and 1 base from J, with 9 bases in between. From germline, CDR1 is MGHRA and CDR2 YSYEKL. The length of the CDR3 is 16 residues. The CDR3 coding sequence is TGCGCCAGCAGCCAAGAGAATAGCGTGAACACCGGGGAGCTGTTTTTT. Protein: CASSQENSVNTGELFF.

This chain uses TRBV5-5 with TRBJ2-7; 8 positions match TRBD1. Germline V CDR1 and CDR2: SGHKS, YYEKEE (reference sequence). V dropped 0 bases and J dropped 4; count of bases not matched to a gene: 3. CDR3 length: 14 amino acids. The CDR3 coding sequence is TGTGCCAGCAGCTTGGAGGACAGGGTGTACGAGCAGTACTTC. This translates into CASSLEDRVYEQYF.

The chain joins TRBV11-2 to TRBJ2-5, with D possibly TRBD1 on 6 matching bases. There are 16 residues in the CDR3. V dropped 1 base and J dropped 5 bases, with 17 bases sitting between them. The germline V gene has CDR1 SGHAT and CDR2 FQNNGV. CDR3 nucleotides: TGTGCCAGCAGCTTAGGGACAGCTATGAGAAGTGAGACCCAGTACTTC. The encoded protein is CASSLGTAMRSETQYF.

The sample holds one count of this clonotype. The CDR3 reads CASSLAALGGSTGELFF. The CDR3 nucleotides are TGTGCCAGCAGCTTAGCTGCCCTCGGGGGGAGTACCGGGGAGCTGTTTTTT. This chain uses TRBV7-2 with TRBJ2-2; 7 bases agree with TRBD2. The CDR3 totals 17 residues. V lost 0 bases, J lost 5 bases, and 9 bases stayed unmatched. CDR1 is SGHTA, CDR2 FQGNSA, per germline.

This clonotype was found many times. The chain uses TRBV10-3 and TRBJ2-1, with 13 bases that match TRBD2. Germline-derived CDR1 and CDR2 are ENHRY and SYGVKD. The CDR3 has 13 amino acids. The J segment lost 15 bases and the V segment lost 6 bases, leaving 8 bases of the junction unmatched. CDR3 nucleotides: TGTGCCATCAGCTCCGGACTAGCGGGAGATCTGTTCTTC. Protein: CAISSGLAGDLFF.

This clonotype was detected a few times. This sequence joins TRBV6-5 and TRBJ2-2; 8 nucleotides line up with TRBD2. This CDR3 is 15 amino acids long. V lost 3 bases and J lost 5; bases outside the gene matches: 5. Per germline, CDR1 MNHEY and CDR2 SVGAGI. In nucleotides, the CDR3 is TGTGCCAGCAGTTATAGCGGGGCGGGGACCGGGGAGCTGTTTTTT. The encoded protein is CASSYSGAGTGELFF.

This clonotype has at least ten counts. This sequence joins TRBV15 and TRBJ1-5; D gene ambiguous. The CDR3 loop spans 13 amino acids. Trimming took 2 bases from V and 5 from J, leaving 7 bases between them. CDR1 is LNHNV, CDR2 YYDKDF, per germline (reference sequence). CDR3 region: CATSRQQDQPQHF. The DNA of the CDR3 is TGTGCCACCAGCAGACAGCAGGATCAGCCCCAGCATTTT.

V and J are TRBV7-2 and TRBJ2-1; TRBD2 aligns across 10 bases. V dropped 4 bases and J dropped 9; count of bases not matched to a gene: 6. Germline CDR1 and CDR2: SGHTA and FQGNSA. The length of the CDR3 is 14 residues. Here the CDR3 DNA reads TGTGCCAGCAGCTGGTTGAGCGGGGGGGGTGAGCAGTTCTTC. It codes for CASSWLSGGGEQFF.

This clonotype was picked up a small number of times. The V and J genes are TRBV9 and TRBJ2-2; weak D call: TRBD1 (6 bases). Germline CDR1 and CDR2: SGDLS and YYNGEE. This CDR3 spans 15 amino acids. V lost 2 bases and J lost 1, with 9 bases in between. The CDR3 protein is CASSVRTENTGELFF. The CDR3 nucleotides read TGTGCCAGCAGCGTGAGGACAGAGAACACCGGGGAGCTGTTTTTT.

This clonotype was observed a handful of times. The J gene is TRBJ2-3, the V gene TRBV15; unclear D gene. CDR1 and CDR2 from the germline V gene are LNHNV and YYDKDF (reference sequence). This CDR3 is built from 15 residues. The V and J ends lost 0 bases and 2 bases respectively, with 9 bases between them. The CDR3 loop is CATSREATFTDTQYF. CDR3 coding DNA: TGTGCCACCAGCAGAGAGGCTACTTTCACAGATACGCAGTATTTT.

The chain combines TRBV5-1 with TRBJ2-4, with 12 positions matching TRBD1. In germline, CDR1 is SGHRS, CDR2 YFSETQ. V lost 0 bases and J lost 2; bases outside the gene matches: 3. CDR3 length: 17 residues. The CDR3 reads CASSLEGTGGSKNIQYF. The CDR3 DNA sequence: TGCGCCAGCAGCTTGGAAGGGACAGGGGGCTCCAAAAACATTCAGTACTTC. Full variable domain (rest looked up from reference TRBV5-1 and TRBJ2-4): KAGVTQTPRYLIKTRGQQVTLSCSPISGHRSVSWYQQTPGQGLQFLFEYFSETQRNKGNFPGRFSGRQFSNSRSEMNVSTLELGDSALYLCASSLEGTGGSKNIQYFGAGTRLSVL.

J is TRBJ2-5 and V is TRBV20-1; no clear D gene. This CDR3 comprises 13 residues. Germline CDR1 and CDR2: DFQATT and SNEGSKA (reference sequence). V lost 2 bases, J lost 7 bases, and 14 bases lay in between. DNA for the CDR3: TGCAGTGCTAGATATCCTGTGACGGGGACCCAGTACTTC. Translating it yields CSARYPVTGTQYF.

This clonotype was found a few times. This chain joins TRBV5-1 and TRBJ2-2; D unclear. CDR3 length equals 14 residues. The germline V gene encodes CDR1 SGHRS and CDR2 YFSETQ. The V and J ends lost 4 bases and 4 bases respectively, with 11 bases between them. Written as DNA, the CDR3 is TGCGCCAGCAGCCAGACCAAACTCACCGGGGAGCTGTTTTTT. It specifies CASSQTKLTGELFF.

V is TRBV28 and J is TRBJ2-3, with 7 bases aligning to TRBD2. The CDR3 extends over 20 amino acids. Germline V gives CDR1 MDHEN, CDR2 SYDVKM. The V and J ends lost 3 bases and 0 bases, in that order; junction bases with no gene match: 18. The CDR3 region has the DNA TGTGCCAGCAGTTTCCCCCAAAATTTCCTAGCGGTGGTTAGCACAGATACGCAGTATTTT. Its translation: CASSFPQNFLAVVSTDTQYF.

This clonotype was observed many times. The chain couples TRBV12-3 or TRBV12-4 to TRBJ2-5, with TRBD1 matching over 9 bases. The J segment lost 0 bases and the V segment lost 3 bases, leaving 2 bases of the junction unmatched. The CDR3 extends over 15 amino acids. CDR3: CASSFGTGYQETQYF. The DNA for the CDR3 is TGTGCCAGCAGTTTCGGGACAGGGTACCAAGAGACCCAGTACTTC.

This chain's CDR3 is CASRPSRQNLNSPLHF. The DNA of the CDR3 is TGTGCCAGCAGACCCTCCCGCCAGAATCTTAATTCACCCCTCCACTTT. The chain joins TRBV2 to TRBJ1-6; unclear D gene. Per germline, CDR1 SNHLY and CDR2 FYNNEI. CDR3 length: 16 amino acids. The V and J ends lost 6 bases and 6 bases respectively, with 18 bases between them.

The J gene is TRBJ2-7, the V gene TRBV7-8, with D tentatively TRBD1 (5 bases). This CDR3 is 12 amino acids long. CDR1 SGHVS and CDR2 FQNEAQ come from the germline V gene. V was cut by 3 bases and J by 5 bases, with 8 bases left in between. CDR3 region: CASSFAGNEQYV. CDR3 DNA: TGTGCCAGCAGCTTTGCAGGGAACGAGCAGTACGTC.

This clonotype was seen more than once but under ten times. The chain combines TRBV12-3 or TRBV12-4 with TRBJ2-1; 8 bases match TRBD2. This CDR3 is 18 amino acids long. V lost 2 bases and J lost 4; bases outside the gene matches: 13. The CDR3 loop is CASSLRGSGSVAYNEQFF. The DNA for the CDR3 is TGTGCCAGCAGTTTAAGGGGGAGCGGGAGTGTAGCTTACAATGAGCAGTTCTTC.

This sequence joins TRBV15 and TRBJ1-2; D is unresolved. The germline V gene encodes CDR1 LNHNV and CDR2 YYDKDF (reference sequence). The ends were cut back, 1 base at V and 7 bases at J, with 16 bases in the middle. The CDR3 covers 15 residues. CDR3 protein: CATSRAGPRELGYTF. CDR3 nucleotides: TGTGCCACCAGCAGAGCGGGCCCAAGGGAACTTGGCTACACCTTC.

The chain combines TRBV5-5 with TRBJ2-5; D gene unclear. Trimming took off 4 bases at V and 3 bases at J, with 16 bases between the two ends. Looked up from germline, CDR1 is SGHKS and CDR2 is YYEKEE (reference sequence). The CDR3 sequence is 15 residues long. Here the CDR3 reads CASSPIPPGEETQYF. The DNA of the CDR3 is TGTGCCAGCAGCCCGATCCCCCCAGGAGAAGAGACCCAGTACTTC. The entire variable domain, with the rest obtained from reference TRBV5-5 and TRBJ2-5, is as follows: DAGVTQSPTHLIKTRGQQVTLRCSPISGHKSVSWYQQVLGQGPQFIFQYYEKEERGRGNFPDRFSARQFPNYSSELNVNALLLGDSALYLCASSPIPPGEETQYFGPGTRLLVL.

This clonotype was counted a few times. The rearrangement links TRBV15 to TRBJ2-3, with 12 bases fitting TRBD2. CDR1 and CDR2 from the germline V gene are LNHNV and YYDKDF (reference sequence). The V and J ends lost 3 bases and 4 bases, in that order; junction bases with no gene match: 2. This CDR3 is 15 amino acids long. DNA for the CDR3: TGTGCCACCAGCAGTAGACTAGCGGGAGCAGATACGCAGTATTTT. It codes for CATSSRLAGADTQYF.